A selection of T cell receptor beta chains follows, all from one sample in a study of regulatory T cells in long-lasting Graves disease. TCRdb itself ran the multiplex PCR reads through MiXCR, one entry per CDR3 protein. Of 440,000 or so distinct CDR3 sequences listed, around 17% are singletons. These same data were also listed under a study on T cells in Graves' hyperthyroidism and ophthalmopathy.

The sequences come from peripheral blood mononuclear cells (PBMCs), collected at new diagnosis, from a patient treated with antithyroid drugs. All receptors derive from a woman aged 30 to 39 with Graves disease. Each CDR3 is given with its conserved first and last residue. The D gene is left open where the match is weak. Some rows have no size entry. The others give once, few or many, or a class for an expanded clone.

>many|TRBV18|TRBD2|TRBJ2-5
TGTGCCAGCTCAAGCGGACTAGCGGGTATTAAAGAGACCCAGTACTTC
CASSSGLAGIKETQYF
>once|TRBV19|TRBD1|TRBJ2-1
TGTGCCAGTAGCCCTAGGCCGGGACAGAAAAATGAGCAGTTCTTC
CASSPRPGQKNEQFF
>-|TRBV10-3|-|TRBJ1-1
TGTGCCATCAGTATACAGGGGAACACTGAAGCTTTCTTT
CAISIQGNTEAFF
>-|TRBV3-1|-|TRBJ2-5
TGTGCCAGCAGCCCCCCAGGGACCTCATCCTTGTTTGTGGAGACCCAGTACTTC
CASSPPGTSSLFVETQYF
>many|TRBV12-3/TRBV12-4|TRBD2|TRBJ2-5
TGTGCCAGCAGAAAACTAGCGGGTCCAGGGGAGACCCAGTACTTC
CASRKLAGPGETQYF
>few|TRBV6-1|TRBD1|TRBJ1-6
TGTGCCAGCAGTAATCCGGGACAGGGAAATTCACCCCTCCACTTT
CASSNPGQGNSPLHF
>many|TRBV7-2|-|TRBJ2-5
TGTGCCAGCAGCTTTGCGGCGGAGACCCAGTACTTC
CASSFAAETQYF
>many|TRBV7-9|TRBD2|TRBJ2-7
TGTGCCTCAAGTGGCAGCGGGAGTTTCGAGCAGTACTTC
CASSGSGSFEQYF
>many|TRBV18|-|TRBJ2-5
TGTGCCAGCTCACCCGAACTAGCAGGGGGATTTCAAGAGACCCAGTACTTC
CASSPELAGGFQETQYF
>many|TRBV12-3/TRBV12-4|TRBD1|TRBJ2-5
TGTGCCAGCAGTCCGCAGGGGGATGAGACCCAGTACTTC
CASSPQGDETQYF
>many|TRBV20-1|-|TRBJ2-7
TGCAGTGCGATAGCGGAAGCCTACGAGCAGTACTTC
CSAIAEAYEQYF
>many|TRBV6-1|-|TRBJ1-4
TGTGCCAGCCGGGTCTTTAATGAAAAACTGTTTTTT
CASRVFNEKLFF
>-|TRBV19|-|TRBJ2-3
TGTGCCAGTAGGGATGGATGGGGGCGACGCACAGATACGCAGTATTTT
CASRDGWGRRTDTQYF
>many|TRBV5-5|TRBD1|TRBJ2-7
TGTGCCAGCAGCGTAGGACAGGGAAGGACCTACGAGCAGTACTTC
CASSVGQGRTYEQYF
>many|TRBV20-1|-|TRBJ2-7
TGCAGTGCTAGAGATGAGAGGCGGACGATGGTCTACGAGCAGTACTTC
CSARDERRTMVYEQYF
>many|TRBV7-2|-|TRBJ2-5
TGTGCCAGCAGCTTCGTCACTCCTGGGACCCAGTACTTC
CASSFVTPGTQYF
>-|TRBV2|-|TRBJ1-2
TGTGCCAGCAGTGACCAGCGAGGTGTCATCGGCTACACCTTC
CASSDQRGVIGYTF
>few|TRBV7-8|-|TRBJ2-7
TGTGCCAGCAGCCGAGCCGCGGGCGAGCAGTACTTC
CASSRAAGEQYF
>many|TRBV29-1|-|TRBJ1-2
TGCAGCGTTGCTGTCGACCGTGTGGGCTACACCTTC
CSVAVDRVGYTF
>many|TRBV9|TRBD1|TRBJ2-3
TGTGCCAGCAGCCCAATCGGACAGGGGATCACAGATACGCAGTATTTT
CASSPIGQGITDTQYF
>few|TRBV12-3/TRBV12-4|-|TRBJ2-3
TGTGCCAGCAGTCCCCGGAGAGGTACGCAGTATTTT
CASSPRRGTQYF
>-|TRBV27|-|TRBJ2-2
TGTGCCAGCAGTCTTACCTCCGAGACTTCGAACACCGGGGAGCTGTTTTTT
CASSLTSETSNTGELFF
>-|TRBV6-5|TRBD1|TRBJ1-5
TGTGCCAGCAGTTACTCGAGGGACAGGGATAGTCAGCCCCAGCATTTT
CASSYSRDRDSQPQHF
>many|TRBV20-1|-|TRBJ2-7
TGCAGTGCTGAAGAGGGTGGGGGGAACGGCTACGAGCAGTACTTC
CSAEEGGGNGYEQYF
>many|TRBV11-2|-|TRBJ2-1
TGTGCCAGCGGGATCTCCTACAATGAGCAGTTCTTC
CASGISYNEQFF
>-|TRBV5-4|TRBD1|TRBJ1-1
TGTGCCAGCAGTAGCTCTACAGGGGGCGACACTGAAGCTTTCTTT
CASSSSTGGDTEAFF
>-|TRBV6-1|-|TRBJ1-2
TGTGCCACCACGAGATGGGGTTCAGGGGTAGATGGCTACACCTTC
CATTRWGSGVDGYTF
>-|TRBV9|-|TRBJ2-1
TGTGCCAGCAGCGTAGCTACAGTACCGTACAATGAGCAGTTCTTC
CASSVATVPYNEQFF